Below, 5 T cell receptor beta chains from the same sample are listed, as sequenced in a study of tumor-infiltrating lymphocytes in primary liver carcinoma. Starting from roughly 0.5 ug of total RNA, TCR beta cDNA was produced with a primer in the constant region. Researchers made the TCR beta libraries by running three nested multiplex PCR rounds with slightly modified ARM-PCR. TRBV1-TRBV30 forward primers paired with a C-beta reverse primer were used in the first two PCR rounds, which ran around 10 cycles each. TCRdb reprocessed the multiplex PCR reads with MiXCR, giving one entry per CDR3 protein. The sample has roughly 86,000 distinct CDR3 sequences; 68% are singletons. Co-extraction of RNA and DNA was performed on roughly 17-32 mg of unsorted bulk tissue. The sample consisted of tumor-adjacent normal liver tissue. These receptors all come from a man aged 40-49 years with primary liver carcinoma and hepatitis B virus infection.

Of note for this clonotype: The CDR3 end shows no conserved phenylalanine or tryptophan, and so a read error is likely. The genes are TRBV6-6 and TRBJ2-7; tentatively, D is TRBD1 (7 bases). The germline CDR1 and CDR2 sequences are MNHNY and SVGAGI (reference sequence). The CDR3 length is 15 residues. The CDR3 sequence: CARSSGGLIPIKQYL. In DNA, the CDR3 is TGTGCTAGGAGTTCAGGGGGACTGATCCCCATCAAACAGTACTTA.

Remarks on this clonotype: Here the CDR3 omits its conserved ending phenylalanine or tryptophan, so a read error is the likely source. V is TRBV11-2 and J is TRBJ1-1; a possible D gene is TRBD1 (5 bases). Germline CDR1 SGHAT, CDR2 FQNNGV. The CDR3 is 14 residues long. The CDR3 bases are TGTGTCAGCAGCTTAACCCCAGGGTACACTGAAGCTTTCATT. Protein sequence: CVSSLTPGYTEAFI.

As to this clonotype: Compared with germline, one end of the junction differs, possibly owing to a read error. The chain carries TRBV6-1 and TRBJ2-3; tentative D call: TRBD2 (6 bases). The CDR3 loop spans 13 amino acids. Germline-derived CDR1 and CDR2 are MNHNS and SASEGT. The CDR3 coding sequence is TGTGCCAGCAAGTACGGGAGAGCAGATACGCATCATTTT. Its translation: CASKYGRADTHHF.

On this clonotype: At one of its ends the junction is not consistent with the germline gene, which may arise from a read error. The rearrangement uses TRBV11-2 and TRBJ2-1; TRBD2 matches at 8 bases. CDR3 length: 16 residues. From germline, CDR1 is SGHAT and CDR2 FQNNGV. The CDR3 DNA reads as TGTGCCAGCAGGTTGGATATCGGACTAGCCATGAGTGAGCAGTCCTTC. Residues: CASRLDIGLAMSEQSF.

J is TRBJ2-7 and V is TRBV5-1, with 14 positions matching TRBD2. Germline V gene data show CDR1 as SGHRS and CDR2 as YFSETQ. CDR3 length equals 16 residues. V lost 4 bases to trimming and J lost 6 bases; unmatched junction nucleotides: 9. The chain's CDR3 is CASSMGGLAGAGEQYF. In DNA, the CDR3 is TGCGCCAGCAGCATGGGGGGACTAGCGGGGGCCGGCGAGCAGTACTTC.